What follows are 30 T cell receptor beta chains derived from one specimen sequenced in a study of vaccination and CD4 T cells after COVID-19. The antigens these receptors bind are not known. Regarding treatment: approximately 9-day PBMC culture with coronavirus spike peptide pools or control peptides (ViraFEST assay). Researchers used the Oncomine TCR Beta short-read assay to sequence DNA from cultured CD4+ T cells. TCRdb re-analysed the PCR reads in MiXCR, keeping a single row per CDR3 protein. Of 13,000 to 15,000 distinct CDR3 sequences listed, approximately 39% are singletons. Sequenced sample: CD4+ T cells from blood, cultured in vitro. These receptors were collected from a human donor who had recovered from COVID-19.

This clonotype was recorded a few times. The gene calls are TRBV19 and TRBJ1-2; D is unresolved. The germline CDR1 and CDR2 sequences are LNHDA and SQIVND (reference sequence). Trimming left V 3 bases short and J 0 bases short, with 8 bases between. The CDR3 runs 14 residues. Here the CDR3 DNA reads TGTGCCAGTAGTATTTCGGCAGCTAACTATGGCTACACCTTC. Protein: CASSISAANYGYTF.

J is TRBJ2-1 and V is TRBV19; D is ambiguous. Germline lookup yields CDR1 LNHDA and CDR2 SQIVND (reference sequence). The CDR3 has 11 amino acids. The V end was cut by 9 bases, the J end by 4 bases, with 7 bases between. CDR3 sequence reads: CASSEYNEQFF. The CDR3 coding sequence is TGTGCCAGCTCCGAGTACAATGAGCAGTTCTTC. Supplemented by reference TRBV19 and TRBJ2-1, the full variable domain reads DGGITQSPKYLFRKEGQNVTLSCEQNLNHDAMYWYRQDPGQGLRLIYYSQIVNDFQKGDIAEGYSVSREKKESFPLTVTSAQKNPTAFYLCASSEYNEQFFGPGTRLTVL.

This clonotype was seen a few times. V usage is TRBV19 and J usage is TRBJ2-1, with unresolved D. Germline V gene lookup returns CDR1 LNHDA and CDR2 SQIVND (reference sequence). Trimming took 4 bases from V and 5 from J, leaving 15 bases between them. This CDR3 comprises 15 residues. The DNA of the CDR3 is TGTGCCAGTAGTAATCGGGTTAGCAACAACAATGAGCAGTTCTTC. Translated, it gives CASSNRVSNNNEQFF.

V usage is TRBV20-1 and J usage is TRBJ1-5; weak D call: TRBD1 (5 bases). Trimming took 1 base from V and 7 from J, leaving 11 bases between them. The CDR3 is made up of 13 amino acids. Looked up from germline, CDR1 is DFQATT and CDR2 is SNEGSKA (reference sequence). CDR3 sequence (DNA): TGCAGTGCTAGAGGCGGGGCGGGACAGCCCCAGCATTTT. Protein product: CSARGGAGQPQHF.

This sequence joins TRBV4-1 and TRBJ1-6; D unclear. The CDR3 is 16 residues long. The V gene lost 4 bases and the J gene lost 5 bases, with 15 bases spanning the gap. The V gene's germline CDR1 is MGHRA and CDR2 YSYEKL. CDR3 protein: CASSLGTGRDNSPLHF. Here the CDR3 DNA reads TGCGCCAGCAGCCTGGGCACGGGTAGGGATAATTCACCCCTCCACTTT.

The rearrangement links TRBV4-3 to TRBJ1-2; D is ambiguous. Germline-derived CDR1 and CDR2 are LGHNA and YSLEER. The ends were cut back, 0 bases at V and 0 bases at J, with 8 bases in the middle. The CDR3 is 15 amino acids. The DNA of the CDR3 is TGCGCCAGCAGCCAAGAACGGGCGTCTAACTATGGCTACACCTTC. It specifies CASSQERASNYGYTF.

This chain joins TRBV10-3 and TRBJ1-3; weak D call: TRBD1 (5 bases). Trimming cost V 10 bases and J 0 bases, with 16 bases left between them. The CDR3 sequence is 15 residues long. Per germline, CDR1 ENHRY and CDR2 SYGVKD. CDR3 in DNA: TGTGCCACCAGCCGACAGCCCAGCTCTGGAAACACCATATATTTT. Protein product: CATSRQPSSGNTIYF.

This clonotype occurred a few times. The chain couples TRBV6-2 or TRBV6-3 to TRBJ2-7; 7 nucleotides match TRBD2. This CDR3 region has 20 residues. J gave up 2 bases and V 6 bases, and 25 bases lay outside the gene matches. Germline lookup yields CDR1 MNHEY and CDR2 SVGEGT. The CDR3 DNA follows: TGTGCCAGCAGAGCCCTTAAGAGGGAGCGGGGCAGTTCTGGCCCCTACGAGCAGTACTTC. It translates to CASRALKRERGSSGPYEQYF.

This clonotype has a handful of counts. CDR3 amino acids: CASSYHRTANPYNEQFF. In DNA form, the CDR3 reads TGTGCCAGCAGTTACCACCGGACAGCGAATCCCTACAATGAGCAGTTCTTC. This sequence joins TRBV6-5 and TRBJ2-1; the D gene is possibly TRBD1 (6 bases). This CDR3 spans 17 amino acids. V was shortened by 2 bases and J by 2 bases, with 16 bases between the two germline ends. Germline CDR1 is MNHEY and CDR2 is SVGAGI.

The V call is TRBV29-1, the J call TRBJ2-3, with 10 bases that match TRBD2. Trimming took 4 bases from V and 2 from J; bases not matched to a gene: 6. This CDR3 has 15 amino acids. The germline V gene has CDR1 SQVTM and CDR2 ANQGSEA. The CDR3 nucleotides are TGCAGCGTTGCCTCCACTAGCGGGGCCACAGATACGCAGTATTTT. The encoded protein is CSVASTSGATDTQYF.

The chain carries TRBV6-1 and TRBJ2-2; 11 nucleotides match TRBD2. Trimming took 5 bases from V and 6 from J; bases not matched to a gene: 5. The CDR3 consists of 15 residues. The V gene's germline CDR1 is MNHNS and CDR2 SASEGT. As DNA, the CDR3 is TGTGCCAGCAGTATTAGCGGGGGGGCCCCCGGGGAGCTGTTTTTT. Its protein product is CASSISGGAPGELFF.

The chain recombines TRBV6-1 with TRBJ1-5; D is possibly TRBD1 (6 bases). With 7 bases removed from V and 7 bases from J, the gap between germline ends came to 17 bases. The CDR3 contains 14 residues. Germline CDR1 reads MNHNS; CDR2 reads SASEGT. CDR3 residues: CASNHREVDQPQHF. The CDR3 nucleotides read TGTGCCAGCAACCACAGGGAAGTTGACCAGCCCCAGCATTTT.

Details on this clonotype: One end of the junction does not line up with germline, which may come from a read error. The chain links TRBV27 to TRBJ1-6; 8 bases match TRBD1. From germline, CDR1 is MNHEY and CDR2 SMNVEV (reference sequence). The CDR3 covers 13 residues. CDR3 in DNA: TGTGCCAGCAGTCAGGGGGCGTATTCATCCCTCCACTTT. Residues: CASSQGAYSSLHF.

This clonotype came up a few times. J is TRBJ1-3 and V is TRBV7-9; TRBD1 matches at 8 bases. Trimming removed 5 bases from V and 7 bases from J; junction bases left unmatched: 4. Germline V gene lookup returns CDR1 SEHNR and CDR2 FQNEAQ (reference sequence). The CDR3 extends over 13 amino acids. The CDR3 loop reads CASSPGQVNTIYF. CDR3 nucleotides: TGTGCCAGCAGCCCGGGACAGGTGAACACCATATATTTT.

The CDR3 sequence: CASGLTDTQYF. CDR3 sequence (DNA): TGTGCTAGTGGTCTGACAGATACGCAGTATTTT. The chain joins TRBV12-5 to TRBJ2-3; D is unclear. This CDR3 comprises 11 residues. Germline V gene lookup returns CDR1 LGHNT and CDR2 FRNRAP. V shed 5 bases and J shed 3 bases, with 3 bases lying between them.

The chain recombines TRBV24-1 with TRBJ1-3; D is uncertain. Per the germline V gene, CDR1 is KGHDR and CDR2 is SFDVKD. V lost 2 bases, J lost 3 bases, and 7 bases lay in between. CDR3 length equals 14 residues. CDR3 bases: TGTGCCACCAGTGATTCTGTAGATGGAAACACCATATATTTT. It specifies CATSDSVDGNTIYF.

The chain is built from TRBV11-3 and TRBJ2-7; D is unresolved. The CDR3 covers 16 residues. V was trimmed by 1 base and J by 1 base, leaving 14 bases between them. Germline V CDR1 and CDR2: SGHNT, YENEEA. CDR3 in amino acids: CASSLVLGWLSYEQYF. The CDR3 region has the DNA TGTGCCAGCAGCTTAGTTTTGGGGTGGTTATCCTACGAGCAGTACTTC.

This clonotype qualifies as medium-sized (0.01 to 0.1%). This chain joins TRBV2 and TRBJ1-3; 7 bases are shared with TRBD1. V dropped 6 bases and J dropped 1; count of bases not matched to a gene: 6. Germline CDR1 SNHLY, CDR2 FYNNEI. The CDR3 contains 15 residues. CDR3 nucleotide sequence: TGTGCCAGCAGGACAGGGTCAGGGTCTGGAAACACCATATATTTT. Amino acid sequence: CASRTGSGSGNTIYF.

This clonotype was seen more than once but under ten times. The genes are TRBV12-5 and TRBJ2-1; D is unclear. Trimming shortened V by 1 base and J by 8 bases, and 12 bases separated the two germline ends. There are 14 residues in the CDR3. Germline lookup yields CDR1 LGHNT and CDR2 FRNRAP. CDR3 protein: CASGLERGWDEQFF. The CDR3 DNA reads TGTGCTAGTGGTTTGGAGAGAGGTTGGGATGAGCAGTTCTTC.

This clonotype was counted a few times. CDR3 residues: CASRLGTDVNSPLHF. The CDR3 DNA reads as TGTGCCAGTAGGCTTGGGACAGACGTTAATTCACCCCTCCACTTT. This chain links TRBV19 with TRBJ1-6; TRBD1 matches at 7 bases. Germline lookup yields CDR1 LNHDA and CDR2 SQIVND (reference sequence). The ends lost 6 bases at V and 6 bases at J; junction bases unmatched: 8. The CDR3 is 15 residues long.

This clonotype turned up a few times. V gene TRBV12-3 or TRBV12-4 combines with J gene TRBJ2-7; maybe TRBD2 (6 bases). V lost 8 bases and J 0 bases, leaving 11 bases between the germline ends. The CDR3 has 13 residues. CDR3 loop: CASGGLPSYEQYF. CDR3 nucleotides: TGTGCCAGCGGGGGACTCCCCTCCTACGAGCAGTACTTC.

The chain couples TRBV28 to TRBJ2-7, with D hard to call. This CDR3 is built from 13 residues. V lost 4 bases and J lost 2, with 9 bases in between. CDR1 and CDR2 from the germline V gene are MDHEN and SYDVKM. CDR3 residues: CASSSSPTYEQYF. The CDR3 DNA reads as TGTGCCAGCAGTTCATCGCCCACCTACGAGCAGTACTTC.

V is TRBV20-1 and J is TRBJ1-2, with D perhaps TRBD1 (5 bases). V lost 0 bases to trimming and J lost 5 bases, with 13 bases between them. The CDR3 length is 14 residues. Per germline, CDR1 DFQATT and CDR2 SNEGSKA (reference sequence). The CDR3 sequence is CSARDRHTGYGYTF. DNA of the CDR3: TGCAGTGCTAGAGATAGGCACACAGGTTATGGCTACACCTTC.

This clonotype has more than one count but fewer than ten. The chain recombines TRBV20-1 with TRBJ2-7; 8 positions agree with TRBD1. The germline CDR1 and CDR2 sequences are DFQATT and SNEGSKA (reference sequence). Trimming took 4 bases from V and 2 from J; bases not matched to a gene: 7. The CDR3 sequence is 14 residues long. The CDR3 here is CSATSGTGAYEQYF. In DNA, the CDR3 is TGCAGTGCTACTTCCGGGACAGGAGCCTACGAGCAGTACTTC.

In this sample, this clonotype turned up a few times. The V gene is TRBV19, the J gene TRBJ1-5, with TRBD1 identical over 9 bases. The V gene's germline CDR1 is LNHDA and CDR2 SQIVND (reference sequence). V lost 2 bases to trimming and J lost 0 bases; unmatched junction nucleotides: 14. The CDR3 is 20 amino acids. The CDR3 reads CASSIRGDYGTGISNQPQHF. For the CDR3, the DNA is TGTGCCAGTAGTATAAGGGGTGATTACGGGACAGGGATTAGCAATCAGCCCCAGCATTTT.

V gene TRBV7-4 combines with J gene TRBJ1-6, with D hard to call. Per the germline V gene, CDR1 is SGHVT and CDR2 is SQSDAQ. The CDR3 runs 17 residues. V dropped 5 bases and J dropped 4 bases, with 18 bases sitting between them. The CDR3 loop is CASSPWALGRYNSPLHF. DNA of the CDR3: TGTGCCAGCAGCCCCTGGGCCCTGGGCCGGTATAATTCACCCCTCCACTTT. Combining the CDR3 with reference TRBV7-4 and TRBJ1-6 gives the whole variable domain GAGVSQSPRYKVAKRGRDVALRCDSISGHVTLYWYRQTLGQGSEVLTYSQSDAQRDKSGRPSGRFSAERPERSVSTLKIQRTEQGDSAVYLCASSPWALGRYNSPLHFGNGTRLTVT.

This clonotype appeared a few times. V is TRBV5-1 and J is TRBJ2-3; TRBD2 matches at 9 bases. Germline CDR1 and CDR2: SGHRS and YFSETQ. Trimming took 0 bases from V and 0 from J; bases not matched to a gene: 11. This CDR3 is 19 amino acids long. The CDR3 region has the DNA TGCGCCAGCAGCTTGGGGTTGGTTAGCGGGGGAACTAGCACAGATACGCAGTATTTT. This sequence encodes CASSLGLVSGGTSTDTQYF. The whole variable domain, filled in from reference TRBV5-1 and TRBJ2-3, reads KAGVTQTPRYLIKTRGQQVTLSCSPISGHRSVSWYQQTPGQGLQFLFEYFSETQRNKGNFPGRFSGRQFSNSRSEMNVSTLELGDSALYLCASSLGLVSGGTSTDTQYFGPGTRLTVL.

The V call is TRBV7-9, the J call TRBJ1-3; possible D gene TRBD1, 5 bases. Trimming cost V 2 bases and J 4 bases, with 9 bases left between them. Germline CDR1 SEHNR, CDR2 FQNEAQ (reference sequence). The CDR3 spans 14 residues. The CDR3 here is CASSLLRAGNTIYF. In nucleotides, the CDR3 is TGTGCCAGCAGCTTACTCAGGGCGGGAAACACCATATATTTT.

The chain is built from TRBV19 and TRBJ1-4; the D is unclear. The CDR3 is 12 amino acids. Germline V lookup: CDR1 LNHDA, CDR2 SQIVND (reference sequence). V was trimmed by 7 bases and J by 8 bases, leaving 11 bases between them. CDR3 sequence reads: CASMRVGEKLFF. CDR3 nucleotide sequence: TGTGCCAGTATGAGGGTTGGAGAAAAACTGTTTTTT.

This sequence joins TRBV7-6 and TRBJ1-3; D remains unclear. The CDR3 has 16 amino acids. V dropped 1 base and J dropped 4 bases, with 14 bases sitting between them. CDR1 SGHVS and CDR2 FNYEAQ come from the germline V gene. The CDR3 loop reads CASSLERALGGNTIYF. CDR3 coding DNA: TGTGCCAGCAGCTTAGAAAGGGCCTTGGGAGGAAACACCATATATTTT.